Each of the 26 T cell receptor beta chains below was sequenced from the same sample in a study of shared clonotypes between healthy human individuals. Measured with immunoSEQ multiplex PCR; TCRdb has only the in-frame clones, and not every one. The sample holds about 2.1 million clones, roughly 95% seen once. Naive CD8 isolation took CD45RO-negative cells positively selected for CCR7 and excluded terminally differentiated effector memory CD45RA+ cells. Sequenced: naive CD8+ T cells from PBMCs. Source of these receptors: a man aged 18 to 29 in good health. Some clones in this sample may be carry-over from other donors' samples.

The V gene is TRBV5-6, the J gene TRBJ2-7; 7 bases agree with TRBD1. The CDR3 length is 14 residues. From germline, CDR1 is SGHDT and CDR2 YYEEEE. V lost 4 bases to trimming and J lost 0 bases; unmatched junction nucleotides: 4. DNA for the CDR3: TGTGCCAGCAGCCAGACAGGGAGCTCCTACGAGCAGTACTTC. This encodes CASSQTGSSYEQYF. Filled out from reference TRBV5-6 and TRBJ2-7, the complete variable domain reads DAGVTQSPTHLIKTRGQQVTLRCSPKSGHDTVSWYQQALGQGPQFIFQYYEEEERQRGNFPDRFSGHQFPNYSSELNVNALLLGDSALYLCASSQTGSSYEQYFGPGTRLTVT.

The rearrangement joins TRBV7-2 to TRBJ2-1, with a tentative D call TRBD2 (6 bases). The V end was cut by 5 bases, the J end by 6 bases, with 17 bases between. Germline CDR1 reads SGHTA; CDR2 reads FQGNSA. The CDR3 is 15 residues long. In nucleotides, the CDR3 is TGTGCCAGCAGCCCTAGGACTAATTGGCCCAATGAGCAGTTCTTC. Its translation is CASSPRTNWPNEQFF.

This chain links TRBV7-2 with TRBJ1-2, with D maybe TRBD1 (5 bases). Germline V gives CDR1 SGHTA, CDR2 FQGNSA. The CDR3 spans 13 residues. The V gene lost 3 bases and the J gene lost 3 bases, with 8 bases spanning the gap. The DNA of the CDR3 is TGTGCCAGCAGCTTGCAGGGCCACTATGGCTACACCTTC. Protein product: CASSLQGHYGYTF.

As to this clone: This sample includes further DNA sequences coding for the same CDR3. The genes are TRBV27 and TRBJ2-3; D remains ambiguous. Trimming pared 1 base from V and 1 base from J, leaving 3 bases between. This CDR3 comprises 13 residues. CDR1 is MNHEY and CDR2 is SMNVEV in the germline V gene (reference sequence). CDR3 sequence: CASSLFGTDTQYF. The CDR3, as DNA: TGTGCCAGCAGTTTATTCGGCACAGATACGCAGTATTTT.

The chain has TRBV27 and TRBJ2-7, with D uncertain. The germline gives CDR1 MNHEY, CDR2 SMNVEV (reference sequence). This CDR3 has 15 amino acids. V was pared by 0 bases and J by 1 base, with 10 bases between. CDR3 sequence (DNA): TGTGCCAGCAGTTTATCGACCAGGAGTTCCTACGAGCAGTACTTC. It is translated as CASSLSTRSSYEQYF.

The rearrangement joins TRBV27 to TRBJ1-2, with D possibly matching TRBD1 (6 bases). Per the germline V gene, CDR1 is MNHEY and CDR2 is SMNVEV (reference sequence). V lost 3 bases to trimming and J lost 5 bases, with 16 bases between them. This CDR3 has 15 amino acids. CDR3 residues: CASSLRQAGEYGYTF. CDR3 in DNA: TGTGCCAGCAGTTTGAGACAGGCGGGAGAATATGGCTACACCTTC.

The CDR3 nucleotides read TGCGCCAGCAGCCCGGGACTGCTCTCTGGAAACACCATATATTTT. Its translation is CASSPGLLSGNTIYF. The chain uses TRBV4-1 and TRBJ1-3, with TRBD1 as a possible D gene (5 bases). This CDR3 spans 15 amino acids. V was cut by 4 bases and J by 0 bases, with 10 bases left in between. In germline, CDR1 is MGHRA, CDR2 YSYEKL.

The chain uses TRBV7-9 and TRBJ2-1, with 13 bases that match TRBD2. Germline loops: CDR1 SEHNR, CDR2 FQNEAQ (reference sequence). The CDR3 is 16 amino acids. The V segment lost 4 bases and the J segment 9 bases; nucleotides outside the gene matches: 9. In DNA form, the CDR3 reads TGTGCCAGCAGCTCGACTAGCGGGAGGATTTTGGGTGAGCAGTTCTTC. Translated: CASSSTSGRILGEQFF.

The chain recombines TRBV11-2 with TRBJ1-2, with TRBD1 matching 10 bases. The CDR3 is 15 amino acids. V lost 1 base, J lost 4 bases, and 3 bases stayed unmatched. Looked up from germline, CDR1 is SGHAT and CDR2 is FQNNGV. CDR3 coding DNA: TGTGCCAGCAGCTTAGGGGGACAGGGGCGCTATGGCTACACCTTC. Translating it yields CASSLGGQGRYGYTF.

About this clone: At one boundary the junction diverges from the germline segment, which might be a read error. This chain joins TRBV2 and TRBJ2-7; no definite D call. This CDR3 contains 14 residues. Germline lookup yields CDR1 SNHLY and CDR2 FYNNEI. The CDR3 region has the DNA TGTGCCAGCAGCCACCCTGGTGCCTCCAACGAGCAGTACTTC. This sequence encodes CASSHPGASNEQYF.

This chain joins TRBV7-8 and TRBJ2-1; no definite D call. The germline CDR1 and CDR2 sequences are SGHVS and FQNEAQ. The CDR3 has 11 amino acids. V lost 5 bases and J lost 8, with 7 bases in between. The CDR3 DNA follows: TGTGCCAGCAGCGTAGGCGATGAGCAGTTCTTC. This codes for CASSVGDEQFF.

V usage is TRBV5-1 and J usage is TRBJ1-5; 7 positions agree with TRBD1. Germline V gene data show CDR1 as SGHRS and CDR2 as YFSETQ. Losses at the gene ends were 5 bases for V and 1 base for J; bases not matched to a gene: 6. This CDR3 is 15 amino acids long. The CDR3 protein is CASRPGDSSNQPQHF. The CDR3 coding sequence is TGCGCCAGCAGACCTGGGGACAGCAGCAATCAGCCCCAGCATTTT.

This clone was detected only a few times. V is TRBV5-1 and J is TRBJ1-1; the D gene is possibly TRBD1 (5 bases). Trimming removed 0 bases at V and 8 bases at J, with 8 bases between. The CDR3 covers 12 residues. Germline assignment: CDR1 SGHRS and CDR2 YFSETQ. This CDR3 is CASSLEGLEAFF. The DNA of the CDR3 is TGCGCCAGCAGCTTGGAGGGGTTAGAAGCTTTCTTT.

V gene TRBV27 combines with J gene TRBJ2-7; TRBD1 aligns across 9 bases. This CDR3 region has 15 residues. Looked up from germline, CDR1 is MNHEY and CDR2 is SMNVEV (reference sequence). Trimming at V came to 5 bases and at J to 5 bases, leaving 10 bases not matched to a gene. The CDR3 DNA is TGTGCCAGCAGTGAGACCGGGACAGGGTTCCACGAGCAGTACTTC. It encodes CASSETGTGFHEQYF.

In its sample, this clone was seen once. The J gene is TRBJ2-1, the V gene TRBV7-9, with 7 bases identical to TRBD2. The CDR3 length is 17 residues. The V and J ends lost 4 bases and 2 bases, in that order; junction bases with no gene match: 11. Looked up from germline, CDR1 is SEHNR and CDR2 is FQNEAQ (reference sequence). The CDR3: CASSSPDYSGAYNEQFF. The CDR3 nucleotides read TGTGCCAGCAGCTCTCCGGACTACAGCGGGGCCTACAATGAGCAGTTCTTC.

The chain recombines TRBV12-5 with TRBJ2-1, with 8 bases matching TRBD2. Germline V lookup: CDR1 LGHNT, CDR2 FRNRAP. The length of the CDR3 is 15 residues. J lost 6 bases, V lost 3 bases, and 7 bases had no gene match. The CDR3 is CASGLEAGGGNEQFF. The DNA of the CDR3 is TGTGCTAGTGGTTTAGAGGCGGGAGGAGGCAATGAGCAGTTCTTC.

This clone was counted between two and nine times. The chain links TRBV27 to TRBJ2-1, with 11 bases lining up with TRBD2. Germline-derived CDR1 and CDR2 are MNHEY and SMNVEV (reference sequence). V lost 4 bases, J lost 7 bases, and 0 bases stayed unmatched. The length of the CDR3 is 13 residues. The CDR3 nucleotides are TGTGCCAGCAGTTCTAGCGGGGGGAATGAGCAGTTCTTC. This codes for CASSSSGGNEQFF.

The V gene is TRBV7-9, the J gene TRBJ1-1; D is undetermined. V was cut by 0 bases and J by 3 bases, with 8 bases left in between. This CDR3 spans 14 amino acids. In germline, CDR1 is SEHNR, CDR2 FQNEAQ (reference sequence). The CDR3 protein is CASSLAFGDTEAFF. CDR3 nucleotides: TGTGCCAGCAGCTTAGCGTTCGGGGACACTGAAGCTTTCTTT.

The V and J genes are TRBV7-9 and TRBJ2-1; D is perhaps TRBD2 (5 bases). V lost 6 bases, J lost 7 bases, and 22 bases lay in between. Germline values: CDR1 SEHNR, CDR2 FQNEAQ (reference sequence). This CDR3 comprises 16 residues. The chain's CDR3 is CASREPVLVGGNEQFF. Written as DNA, the CDR3 is TGTGCCAGCAGAGAACCCGTACTAGTTGGCGGAAATGAGCAGTTCTTC.

This rearrangement joins TRBV28 to TRBJ2-3; 11 bases fit TRBD1. This CDR3 spans 17 amino acids. From germline, CDR1 is MDHEN and CDR2 SYDVKM. J lost 6 bases, V lost 6 bases, and 14 bases had no gene match. In nucleotides, the CDR3 is TGTGCCAGCAGCCCGGACAGGGGGCGGAGGTTGGTTGATACGCAGTATTTT. The encoded protein is CASSPDRGRRLVDTQYF.

V gene TRBV7-3 combines with J gene TRBJ2-1; TRBD2 matches at 15 bases. The germline gives CDR1 SGHTA, CDR2 FQGTGA. CDR3 length equals 17 residues. The ends lost 6 bases at V and 6 bases at J; junction bases unmatched: 9. The CDR3 is CASSPRTSGRALNEQFF. CDR3 DNA: TGTGCCAGCAGTCCCAGGACTAGCGGGAGGGCGCTCAATGAGCAGTTCTTC.

The chain joins TRBV7-9 to TRBJ2-7, with 8 bases that match TRBD1. J lost 3 bases, V lost 1 base, and 5 bases had no gene match. This CDR3 is 15 amino acids long. The germline V gene has CDR1 SEHNR and CDR2 FQNEAQ (reference sequence). CDR3 residues: CASSLESRGHYEQYF. The CDR3 nucleotides are TGTGCCAGCAGCTTAGAAAGCAGGGGGCACTACGAGCAGTACTTC.

The chain links TRBV4-3 to TRBJ2-1, with D unresolved. The CDR3 consists of 12 residues. The germline CDR1 and CDR2 sequences are LGHNA and YSLEER. Trimming took off 0 bases at V and 8 bases at J, with 5 bases between the two ends. The CDR3 protein is CASSQDNDEQFF. CDR3 nucleotides: TGCGCCAGCAGCCAAGATAACGATGAGCAGTTCTTC.

The V gene is TRBV28, the J gene TRBJ2-7, with 9 bases fitting TRBD2. This CDR3 has 17 residues. The trim removed 2 bases at V and 0 bases at J, leaving 8 bases unmatched. The V gene's germline CDR1 is MDHEN and CDR2 SYDVKM. CDR3 sequence reads: CASSLETSGSRSYEQYF. DNA of the CDR3: TGTGCCAGCAGTTTAGAGACTAGCGGAAGTCGCTCCTACGAGCAGTACTTC.

This rearrangement joins TRBV7-9 to TRBJ2-2, with D possibly being TRBD1 (6 bases). The CDR3 loop spans 13 amino acids. V shed 5 bases and J shed 7 bases, with 11 bases lying between them. Germline CDR1 is SEHNR and CDR2 is FQNEAQ (reference sequence). CDR3 loop: CASSQGFDGELFF. The CDR3 DNA reads as TGTGCCAGCAGCCAGGGGTTTGACGGGGAGCTGTTTTTT.

J is TRBJ2-6 and V is TRBV19, with D perhaps TRBD2 (6 bases). CDR3 length: 15 residues. V dropped 10 bases and J dropped 4 bases, with 17 bases sitting between them. Germline V CDR1 and CDR2: LNHDA, SQIVND (reference sequence). CDR3 residues: CATAGGVAGANVLTF. The CDR3, as DNA: TGTGCCACCGCCGGGGGAGTGGCAGGGGCCAACGTCCTGACTTTC.